This T cell receptor beta chain was captured by sequencing in a study of T cell repertoires in cytomegalovirus infection. Study as a whole: TCR beta signatures that were public indicated CMV infection and matching HLA type.

Regarding this clonotype: The antigen remains unidentified.

J lost 1 base, V lost 0 bases, and 2 bases had no gene match. The length of the CDR3 is 15 residues. Germline V gene data show CDR1 as LNHNV and CDR2 as YYDKDF (reference sequence). TCRdb processed the reads anew with MiXCR; each CDR3 protein has one entry. The table lists approximately 130,000 distinct CDR3 sequences, 20% to 30% of them singletons, with around 32% in the top ten. Overall study findings and caveats: CMV-specific TCR beta clonotypes restricted by HLA-C dominated the ex vivo response.

This clonotype was obtained from a human donor in good health (CMV status not recorded). Some clones in this sample may be carry-over from other donors' samples. The chain uses TRBV15 and TRBJ2-7; TRBD1 aligns across 8 bases. Sequenced sample: PBMCs, sequenced either directly or after in vitro stimulation (not recorded which). The CDR3 DNA reads TGTGCCACCAGCAGAGATTGGACAGGGTCCTACGAGCAGTACTTC. It is translated as CATSRDWTGSYEQYF.